A single TCR beta chain is shown here with its context. The antigen is undetermined. This entry belongs to a study of graft-versus-host responses after intestinal transplantation. On the study more broadly: Isolated intestinal, liver-intestinal, or multivisceral transplants had been given to the recipients.

Study-wide results and limits: Allografts carried high graft-versus-host to host-versus-graft clonal ratios in patients having graft-donor T cell macrochimerism.

The CDR3 covers 12 residues. CDR1 and CDR2 (germline): PRHDT, FYEKMQ (reference sequence). V lost 5 bases to trimming and J lost 7 bases, with 11 bases between them. The protocol was immunoSEQ multiplex PCR, while the TCRdb copy is restricted to in-frame clones and leaves out a portion. The sample gives about 36,000 clones, roughly 94% of which show up once; roughly 0.22% is in the top ten. The chain joins TRBV13 to TRBJ1-2, with D unresolved. This sequence was found in a human donor who was the organ donor for an intestinal transplant. The sequences come from unstimulated CD4+ T cells sorted from spleen or lymph node cells, collected before transplant. The CDR3 region is CASSGNGGGYTF. As DNA, the CDR3 is TGTGCCAGCAGCGGTAATGGCGGTGGCTACACCTTC.